The rows below give T cell receptor beta chains drawn from one sample of a study of low-dose radiotherapy and immunotherapy resistance in tumors. A single record per CDR3 protein comes from TCRdb applying MiXCR to the reads. The sample lists approximately 46,000 distinct CDR3 sequences, less than 30% seen once, with around a tenth in the top ten. This material consisted of PBMCs, taken after low-dose radiotherapy plus immunotherapy. All receptors come from a male donor with prostate cancer. CDR3s include the opening cysteine and the closing phenylalanine or tryptophan. Each record gives: D gene, V gene, CDR3 length, J gene, clone size, CDR3 protein, CDR3 DNA. D genes are given only for firm matches. Rows give clone size only sometimes, using once, few, many, or a class for an expanded clone.

NA	TRBV2	13	TRBJ1-5	many	CASSETRAQPQHF	TGTGCCAGCAGTGAAACCCGGGCGCAGCCCCAGCATTTT
TRBD1	TRBV6-2/TRBV6-3	18	TRBJ1-1	many	CASSPIPGQGSASTEAFF	TGTGCCAGCAGCCCGATCCCGGGACAGGGGAGCGCGTCAACTGAAGCTTTCTTT
NA	TRBV27	11	TRBJ2-3	NA	CASRWTDTQYF	TGTGCCAGCAGGTGGACAGATACGCAGTATTTT
NA	TRBV25-1	15	TRBJ1-4	many	CASSALRDPNEKLFF	TGTGCCAGCAGTGCCCTACGGGACCCTAATGAAAAACTGTTTTTT
NA	TRBV2	15	TRBJ2-2	many	CASSSQAGSAGELFF	TGTGCCAGCTCCTCACAGGCGGGGAGTGCCGGGGAGCTGTTTTTT
NA	TRBV27	15	TRBJ2-1	many	CASSLKAATYNEQFF	TGTGCCAGCAGTTTAAAGGCGGCAACCTACAATGAGCAGTTCTTC
NA	TRBV6-2/TRBV6-3	15	TRBJ1-4	once	CASRMVGETNEKLFF	TGTGCCAGCAGGATGGTAGGCGAAACTAATGAAAAACTGTTTTTT
NA	TRBV20-1	11	TRBJ2-1	NA	CSARGLDQQFF	TGCAGTGCTAGAGGACTGGACCAGCAGTTCTTC
NA	TRBV5-1	14	TRBJ2-5	many	CASSLGRGAETQYF	TGCGCCAGCAGCTTGGGCAGGGGGGCAGAGACCCAGTACTTC
NA	TRBV6-1	13	TRBJ1-6	many	CASSDLQGSPLHF	TGTGCCAGCAGTGACTTACAGGGTTCACCCCTCCACTTT
TRBD1	TRBV12-3/TRBV12-4	15	TRBJ2-3	many	CASSPTGTGEHTQYF	TGTGCCAGCAGTCCGACCGGGACAGGGGAGCATACGCAGTATTTT
NA	TRBV5-1	13	TRBJ1-1	NA	CASSLEGGVEAFF	TGCGCCAGCAGTCTTGAGGGGGGCGTTGAAGCTTTCTTT
NA	TRBV7-9	12	TRBJ2-7	NA	CASSFRADEQYF	TGTGCCAGCAGCTTCAGGGCGGACGAGCAGTACTTC
NA	TRBV13	14	TRBJ1-1	NA	CASSPGTVGTEAFF	TGTGCCAGCAGCCCTGGGACGGTGGGCACTGAAGCTTTCTTT
TRBD1	TRBV2	15	TRBJ1-2	many	CASRARDSLNYGYTF	TGTGCCAGCAGGGCTAGGGACAGCTTAAACTATGGCTACACCTTC
NA	TRBV28	20	TRBJ2-7	NA	CASSHPTDRGTRRTAYEQYF	TGTGCCAGCAGCCATCCGACCGACCGCGGAACTAGGCGAACCGCCTACGAGCAGTACTTC
TRBD1	TRBV6-2/TRBV6-3	13	TRBJ2-3	NA	CAHRDRGEDTQYF	TGTGCACACCGGGACAGGGGCGAGGATACGCAGTATTTT
NA	TRBV20-1	15	TRBJ1-6	few	CSARVAGVYNSPLHF	TGCAGTGCTAGAGTTGCAGGGGTTTATAATTCACCCCTCCACTTT
TRBD1	TRBV19	16	TRBJ1-1	few	CASNSRDRGLNTEAFF	TGTGCCAGTAATTCCCGGGACAGGGGTCTGAACACTGAAGCTTTCTTT
TRBD1	TRBV5-4	15	TRBJ2-2	many	CASSLETGGTGELFF	TGTGCCAGCAGCTTGGAGACAGGGGGCACCGGGGAGCTGTTTTTT
NA	TRBV27	15	TRBJ1-2	many	CASSLSVRGDHGYTF	TGTGCCAGCAGTTTATCAGTTAGGGGCGATCATGGCTACACCTTC
TRBD2	TRBV7-9	15	TRBJ2-7	NA	CASSSKTSETSEQYF	TGTGCCAGCAGCTCAAAGACTAGCGAGACCTCCGAGCAGTACTTC
NA	TRBV9	16	TRBJ1-2	few	CASSVSKVQPNYGYTF	TGTGCCAGCAGCGTCTCAAAGGTACAGCCTAACTATGGCTACACCTTC
NA	TRBV20-1	15	TRBJ1-2	many	CSARKIKGSLSGYTF	TGCAGTGCTAGGAAGATTAAGGGGAGCTTGAGTGGCTACACCTTC
NA	TRBV18	12	TRBJ2-7	many	CASSPFGYEQYF	TGTGCCAGCTCACCATTTGGTTACGAGCAGTACTTC
TRBD2	TRBV28	18	TRBJ2-4	NA	CASSFSGASGGAKNIQYF	TGTGCCAGCAGTTTTTCGGGGGCTAGCGGGGGGGCCAAAAACATTCAGTACTTC
TRBD1	TRBV28	15	TRBJ1-2	many	CASSLEDRVQDGYTF	TGTGCCAGCAGTTTAGAGGACAGGGTGCAAGATGGCTACACCTTC
TRBD1	TRBV29-1	14	TRBJ1-3	many	CSVDPGGGGNTIYF	TGCAGCGTTGACCCAGGGGGCGGTGGAAACACCATATATTTT
TRBD1	TRBV28	20	TRBJ2-7	many	CASSLNSAGNSGDRESEQYF	TGTGCCAGCAGTTTAAATTCCGCAGGAAATAGTGGGGACAGGGAGTCCGAGCAGTACTTC
NA	TRBV3-1	13	TRBJ1-5	NA	CASSQDQGQPQHF	TGTGCCAGCAGCCAAGATCAGGGTCAGCCCCAGCATTTT
TRBD2	TRBV10-3	13	TRBJ2-3	many	CAILSGGADTQYF	TGTGCCATCCTCAGCGGGGGGGCAGATACGCAGTATTTT
TRBD1	TRBV5-6	16	TRBJ1-6	NA	CASSFATGDTNSPLHF	TGTGCCAGCAGCTTCGCGACAGGGGACACAAATTCACCCCTCCACTTT
NA	TRBV27	11	TRBJ2-7	many	CASRDLYEQYF	TGTGCCAGCAGAGACCTTTACGAGCAGTACTTC
TRBD2	TRBV9	15	TRBJ2-5	NA	CASSGSGTSVETQYF	TGTGCCAGCAGCGGATCCGGGACTAGTGTGGAGACCCAGTACTTC
TRBD2	TRBV5-1	15	TRBJ2-1	NA	CASSLGLAGAGEQFF	TGCGCCAGCAGCCTGGGACTAGCGGGGGCTGGGGAGCAGTTCTTC
TRBD2	TRBV10-3	15	TRBJ2-3	many	CAISTSGRTGDTQYF	TGTGCCATCAGTACTAGCGGGAGGACTGGGGATACGCAGTATTTT
NA	TRBV30	13	TRBJ1-1	many	CAWSVQGYTEAFF	TGTGCCTGGAGTGTACAAGGATACACTGAAGCTTTCTTT
TRBD1	TRBV24-1	16	TRBJ2-2	many	CATSDPGQGATGELFF	TGTGCCACCAGTGACCCGGGACAGGGAGCCACCGGGGAGCTGTTTTTT
NA	TRBV9	15	TRBJ2-4	many	CASSVGGGAKNIQYF	TGTGCCAGCAGCGTAGGGGGAGGAGCCAAAAACATTCAGTACTTC
TRBD2	TRBV12-3/TRBV12-4	15	TRBJ2-1	many	CASRPGTSGSGEQFF	TGTGCCAGCAGACCCGGGACTAGCGGGAGTGGAGAGCAGTTCTTC
NA	TRBV5-1	12	TRBJ2-7	few	CASSLQGYEQYF	TGCGCCAGCAGCTTGCAGGGATACGAGCAGTACTTC
NA	TRBV14	15	TRBJ2-5	many	CASSQGERYQETQYF	TGTGCCAGCAGCCAAGGGGAAAGGTACCAAGAGACCCAGTACTTC
NA	TRBV7-9	16	TRBJ2-1	few	CASRPTPGPRVGEQFF	TGTGCCAGCAGACCTACCCCGGGACCCAGGGTGGGTGAGCAGTTCTTC
TRBD1	TRBV12-3/TRBV12-4	18	TRBJ2-6	many	CASSWGDRWGSGANVLTF	TGTGCCAGCAGTTGGGGGGACAGGTGGGGCTCTGGGGCCAACGTCCTGACTTTC
TRBD2	TRBV9	14	TRBJ2-5	many	CASSVNGGAETQYF	TGTGCCAGCAGCGTAAACGGGGGGGCAGAGACCCAGTACTTC
NA	TRBV20-1	11	TRBJ2-5	many	CSATIQETQYF	TGCAGTGCTACGATCCAAGAGACCCAGTACTTC
TRBD1	TRBV7-9	16	TRBJ2-1	many	CASSLAAGTGDNEQFF	TGTGCCAGCAGCTTAGCCGCCGGGACAGGAGACAATGAGCAGTTCTTC
NA	TRBV26	13	TRBJ1-2	NA	CASRPGQVYGYTF	TGTGCCAGCAGACCGGGACAGGTCTATGGCTACACCTTC
NA	TRBV29-1	10	TRBJ2-5	NA	CSVGGETQYF	TGCAGCGTTGGGGGAGAGACCCAGTACTTC
TRBD2	TRBV11-1	17	TRBJ2-1	NA	CASSLKREGRSYNEQFF	TGTGCCAGCAGCTTAAAGCGGGAGGGCCGATCCTACAATGAGCAGTTCTTC
NA	TRBV28	14	TRBJ1-5	NA	CASSPSGGGQPQHF	TGTGCCAGCAGTCCCTCTGGAGGGGGTCAGCCCCAGCATTTT
NA	TRBV6-2/TRBV6-3	15	TRBJ2-7	many	CASRIGLTSSYEQYF	TGTGCCAGCAGGATCGGGTTGACTAGCTCCTACGAGCAGTACTTC
NA	TRBV5-1	14	TRBJ2-7	many	CASSEPGLGPEQYF	TGCGCCAGCAGCGAACCGGGATTGGGCCCCGAGCAGTACTTC
NA	TRBV5-1	13	TRBJ1-6	many	CASTLGGNSPLHF	TGCGCCAGCACTCTGGGGGGAAATTCACCCCTCCACTTT